The 30 T cell receptor beta chains in this list originate from one sample, sequenced in a study of TIL therapy for anti-PD-1-resistant metastatic lung cancer. Noted time point: pre-treatment sample, taken before nivolumab and TIL therapy. The libraries were made with immunoSEQ v3. Clones were sequenced by immunoSEQ multiplex PCR, and TCRdb holds only the in-frame ones, with some missing. The sample has 16,000 or so clones, around 70% seen once. The sequences come from blood, collected at baseline. The receptors come from a person aged 25-79 years with non-small cell lung cancer.

The chain has TRBV20-1 and TRBJ1-4; D not resolved. The CDR3 runs 11 residues. Trimming pared 5 bases from V and 4 bases from J, leaving 5 bases between. CDR1 and CDR2 (germline): DFQATT, SNEGSKA (reference sequence). The CDR3 loop is CSALNNEKLFF. CDR3 coding DNA: TGCAGTGCTCTAAATAATGAAAAACTGTTTTTT.

This clone was counted a single time. V usage is TRBV6-1 and J usage is TRBJ2-5, with D perhaps matching TRBD1 (6 bases). The V and J ends lost 3 bases and 5 bases respectively, with 13 bases between them. Germline V gene lookup returns CDR1 MNHNS and CDR2 SASEGT. The CDR3 is 14 residues long. This CDR3 reads CASSEIGGWETQYF. The CDR3 nucleotides are TGTGCCAGCAGTGAGATAGGGGGTTGGGAGACCCAGTACTTC.

The CDR3 loop reads CASSAGVRVGTGELFF. The CDR3 DNA follows: TGTGCCAGCAGCGCAGGGGTCAGGGTGGGCACCGGGGAGCTGTTTTTT. The chain has TRBV13 and TRBJ2-2; TRBD1 is a possible D gene (6 bases). V lost 5 bases to trimming and J lost 4 bases, with 17 bases between them. The germline V gene has CDR1 PRHDT and CDR2 FYEKMQ (reference sequence). CDR3 length: 16 residues.

To note about this clone: No DNA is shown, since the ends of the CDR3 on it are uncertain; the CDR3 is the one TCRdb lists. The J gene is TRBJ2-1, the V gene TRBV9; the table gives TRBD2 as D, unverified against the DNA. The CDR3 totals 14 residues, both ends included. Germline CDR1 and CDR2: SGDLS and YYNGEE. The CDR3 sequence is CASSSGSPYNEQFF.

V usage is TRBV6-1 and J usage is TRBJ2-7, with D tentatively TRBD1 or TRBD2 (5 bases each). The CDR3 is made up of 14 amino acids. Trimming took 7 bases from V and 7 from J, leaving 20 bases between them. The germline CDR1 and CDR2 sequences are MNHNS and SASEGT. In nucleotides, the CDR3 is TGTGCCAGCACCGAAACGGGACGCCGCGGGGAGCAGTACTTC. Translating gives CASTETGRRGEQYF.

This sequence joins TRBV5-1 and TRBJ1-2; 9 bases align to TRBD1. CDR1 is SGHRS and CDR2 is YFSETQ in the germline V gene. The CDR3 runs to 13 residues. Trimming cost V 4 bases and J 8 bases; bases outside gene matches: 6. CDR3 region: CASSPDRGRGYTF. For the CDR3, the DNA is TGCGCCAGCAGCCCGGACAGGGGCCGGGGCTACACCTTC.

This clone was seen at least ten times. V gene TRBV6-4 combines with J gene TRBJ2-2, with TRBD2 as a possible D gene (6 bases). The length of the CDR3 is 15 residues. V was cut by 0 bases and J by 1 base, with 6 bases left in between. Germline-derived CDR1 and CDR2 are MRHNA and SNTAGT. In DNA form, the CDR3 reads TGTGCCAGCAGTGACTCGGGACTGAACACCGGGGAGCTGTTTTTT. Translated: CASSDSGLNTGELFF.

This chain joins TRBV7-9 and TRBJ1-2; D might be TRBD1 (5 bases). The CDR3 has 17 amino acids. V was cut by 3 bases and J by 0 bases, with 17 bases left in between. CDR1 SEHNR and CDR2 FQNEAQ come from the germline V gene (reference sequence). CDR3 DNA sequence: TGTGCCAGCAGCTTCGGACCAAAACAGGACCCTAACTATGGCTACACCTTC. It yields the protein CASSFGPKQDPNYGYTF.

V gene TRBV19 combines with J gene TRBJ1-1, with D tentatively TRBD1 (5 bases). Trimming took 6 bases from V and 7 from J, leaving 21 bases between them. This CDR3 spans 15 amino acids. Germline values: CDR1 LNHDA, CDR2 SQIVND (reference sequence). The CDR3 nucleotides read TGTGCCAGTAGGCCGGGCAGGGTCAGCGGGTTTGAAGCTTTCTTT. Residues: CASRPGRVSGFEAFF.

The rearrangement joins TRBV27 to TRBJ1-1; D not certain. In germline, CDR1 is MNHEY, CDR2 SMNVEV (reference sequence). The CDR3 spans 14 residues. V lost 2 bases and J lost 8, with 15 bases in between. The CDR3 protein is CASSLRPGPTEAFF. The CDR3 coding sequence is TGTGCCAGCAGTTTACGTCCAGGACCCACCGAAGCTTTCTTT.

The chain is built from TRBV10-3 and TRBJ1-2, with a possible D match to TRBD1 (5 bases). Germline-derived CDR1 and CDR2 are ENHRY and SYGVKD. The germline V and J ends were trimmed by 2 bases and 4 bases, with 11 bases remaining between them. This CDR3 region has 14 residues. The DNA for the CDR3 is TGTGCCATCAGTGAGGGGCAGGGACCCTATGGCTACACCTTC. Protein sequence: CAISEGQGPYGYTF.

The chain carries TRBV6-1 and TRBJ2-5; tentatively, D is TRBD1 or TRBD2 (5 bases each). This CDR3 is 14 amino acids long. Per the germline V gene, CDR1 is MNHNS and CDR2 is SASEGT. Trimming pared 0 bases from V and 5 bases from J, leaving 10 bases between. The CDR3 is CASSEAGWGETQYF. DNA of the CDR3: TGTGCCAGCAGTGAAGCAGGGTGGGGGGAGACCCAGTACTTC.

J is TRBJ2-1 and V is TRBV28, with TRBD1 matching over 9 bases. The V gene's germline CDR1 is MDHEN and CDR2 SYDVKM. CDR3 length: 13 residues. J gave up 10 bases and V 7 bases, and 8 bases lay outside the gene matches. The CDR3 region is CASTGDRAGEQFF. The CDR3 nucleotides are TGTGCCAGCACCGGGGACAGGGCCGGCGAGCAGTTCTTC. Variable domain in full (rest from reference TRBV28 and TRBJ2-1): DVKVTQSSRYLVKRTGEKVFLECVQDMDHENMFWYRQDPGLGLRLIYFSYDVKMKEKGDIPEGYSVSREKKERFSLILESASTNQTSMYLCASTGDRAGEQFFGPGTRLTVL.

The rearrangement uses TRBV7-6 and TRBJ2-3; 7 bases agree with TRBD1. The V gene end was trimmed by 2 bases and the J gene end by 6 bases; junction bases not matched to a gene: 5. The germline V gene has CDR1 SGHVS and CDR2 FNYEAQ. This CDR3 spans 14 amino acids. The CDR3 DNA is TGTGCCAGCAGCTTACTATCACAGGGGGATACGCAGTATTTT. Residues: CASSLLSQGDTQYF.

The V gene is TRBV25-1, the J gene TRBJ2-2, with D unclear. Trimming cost V 2 bases and J 3 bases, with 4 bases left between them. CDR1 and CDR2 (germline): MGHDK, SYGVNS. The CDR3 consists of 13 residues. The CDR3 bases are TGTGCCAGCAGTGAACGGGACACCGGGGAGCTGTTTTTT. Protein sequence: CASSERDTGELFF.

V is TRBV5-6 and J is TRBJ2-7; TRBD1 might be the D (6 bases). Trimming shortened V by 0 bases and J by 5 bases, and 15 bases separated the two germline ends. CDR3 length: 15 amino acids. Germline CDR1 reads SGHDT; CDR2 reads YYEEEE. The CDR3 is CASSLGPDRRDEQYF. DNA for the CDR3: TGTGCCAGCAGCTTGGGACCTGACAGGAGAGACGAGCAGTACTTC.

This chain joins TRBV5-1 and TRBJ1-1, with D hard to call. In germline, CDR1 is SGHRS, CDR2 YFSETQ. The CDR3 runs 15 residues. The ends were cut back, 1 base at V and 1 base at J, with 11 bases in the middle. The CDR3 DNA reads as TGCGCCAGCAGCTTGTCCAGTTTCTCGAACACTGAAGCTTTCTTT. Residues: CASSLSSFSNTEAFF.

V usage is TRBV10-3 and J usage is TRBJ2-2, with 7 bases matching TRBD1. Losses at the gene ends were 2 bases for V and 6 bases for J; bases not matched to a gene: 3. The CDR3 runs 14 residues. CDR1 is ENHRY and CDR2 is SYGVKD in the germline V gene. The DNA of the CDR3 is TGTGCCATCAGTGAGCTACAGGGGTCCGGGGAGCTGTTTTTT. This gives the protein CAISELQGSGELFF.

The chain is built from TRBV27 and TRBJ2-2; D is possibly TRBD1 or TRBD2 (5 bases each). V lost 6 bases to trimming and J lost 5 bases, with 13 bases between them. Germline V gene lookup returns CDR1 MNHEY and CDR2 SMNVEV (reference sequence). The length of the CDR3 is 14 residues. The CDR3 DNA is TGTGCCAGCAGGAGAGGGACGGGGACCGGGGAGCTGTTTTTT. Its translation: CASRRGTGTGELFF.

This chain uses TRBV11-3 with TRBJ2-3; D possibly corresponds to TRBD2 (6 bases). This CDR3 has 15 residues. From germline, CDR1 is SGHNT and CDR2 YENEEA. Deletions cut 1 base from V and 0 bases from J, with 8 bases between. The CDR3: CASSLGGESTDTQYF. As DNA, the CDR3 is TGTGCCAGCAGCTTAGGGGGGGAGAGCACAGATACGCAGTATTTT.

Notes on this clone: A clone one base away is much larger, so this may be a read error. V gene TRBV4-3 combines with J gene TRBJ2-6, with D perhaps matching TRBD1 (5 bases). CDR1 is LGHNA, CDR2 YSLEER, per germline. This CDR3 has 17 residues. The CDR3 is CASSQDPVGSGADVLTF. The DNA of the CDR3 is TGCGCCAGCAGCCAAGATCCCGTTGGCTCTGGGGCCGACGTCCTGACTTTC.

The genes are TRBV28 and TRBJ2-7, with 7 bases that match TRBD1. Losses at the gene ends were 4 bases for V and 3 bases for J; bases not matched to a gene: 12. The germline V gene has CDR1 MDHEN and CDR2 SYDVKM. The CDR3 totals 16 residues. CDR3 bases: TGTGCCAGCAGTTCTCCTTACAGGGGAAGGGGCTACGAGCAGTACTTC. It translates to CASSSPYRGRGYEQYF.

The genes are TRBV6-5 and TRBJ1-2; no definite D call. In germline, CDR1 is MNHEY, CDR2 SVGAGI. This CDR3 contains 12 residues. Trimming removed 10 bases at V and 8 bases at J, with 17 bases between. The CDR3 region is CATRFADVGYTF. CDR3 DNA sequence: TGTGCCACCCGGTTCGCGGATGTAGGCTACACCTTC.

V is TRBV2 and J is TRBJ1-1; TRBD1 agrees at 12 bases. This CDR3 spans 16 amino acids. V was pared by 7 bases and J by 3 bases, with 9 bases of the junction left unmatched. CDR1 and CDR2 from the germline V gene are SNHLY and FYNNEI. The CDR3 DNA is TGTGCCAGCATTTCGGGGACAGGGGGCGCGTACACTGAAGCTTTCTTT. Protein: CASISGTGGAYTEAFF.

The gene calls are TRBV19 and TRBJ1-1; D perhaps matches TRBD1 (5 bases). The CDR3 loop spans 13 amino acids. Germline loops: CDR1 LNHDA, CDR2 SQIVND (reference sequence). Trimming cost V 2 bases and J 4 bases, with 8 bases left between them. In DNA form, the CDR3 reads TGTGCCAGTAGTATACTGGGGGGCACTGAAGCTTTCTTT. Residues: CASSILGGTEAFF.

The gene calls are TRBV5-1 and TRBJ1-3, with 7 positions matching TRBD1. After removal of 0 bases from V and 4 bases from J, the junction contained 7 bases not matched to a gene. The CDR3 sequence is 16 residues long. Germline V gene lookup returns CDR1 SGHRS and CDR2 YFSETQ. This CDR3 reads CASSLEGARGGNTIYF. CDR3 nucleotides: TGCGCCAGCAGCTTGGAGGGGGCTCGTGGAGGAAACACCATATATTTT.

In this sample, this clone turned up a few times. The chain carries TRBV6-5 and TRBJ2-7, with a weak D call TRBD1 (5 bases). Germline V CDR1 and CDR2: MNHEY, SVGAGI. Trimming took 7 bases from V and 4 from J, leaving 11 bases between them. This CDR3 region has 12 residues. In DNA, the CDR3 is TGTGCCAGCAAGGGGTTGGGGTACGAGCAGTACTTC. This codes for CASKGLGYEQYF.

This clone turned up a few times. The chain carries TRBV18 and TRBJ1-1, with D perhaps TRBD1 (6 bases). Trimming removed 6 bases from V and 4 bases from J, with 15 bases in between. The CDR3 runs 14 residues. Germline assignment: CDR1 KGHSH and CDR2 LQKENI. CDR3 sequence: CASSRQEGGTEAFF. CDR3 coding DNA: TGTGCCAGCTCTCGTCAAGAGGGGGGCACTGAAGCTTTCTTT.

This chain joins TRBV2 and TRBJ2-7, with TRBD1 as a possible D gene (5 bases). With 3 bases removed from V and 2 bases from J, the gap between germline ends came to 14 bases. There are 15 residues in the CDR3. CDR1 and CDR2 (germline): SNHLY, FYNNEI. CDR3 in amino acids: CASSEAAHRPYEQYF. The CDR3 nucleotides are TGTGCCAGCAGTGAGGCGGCTCACAGGCCCTACGAGCAGTACTTC.

The chain carries TRBV19 and TRBJ2-4; 9 positions match TRBD2. V was pared by 10 bases and J by 0 bases, with 22 bases of the junction left unmatched. In germline, CDR1 is LNHDA, CDR2 SQIVND (reference sequence). This CDR3 is 20 amino acids long. The CDR3 nucleotides are TGTGCCACCCCAAAGAGACGGGTAGCGGGGGCTATCCTAGCCAAAAACATTCAGTACTTC. It yields the protein CATPKRRVAGAILAKNIQYF.